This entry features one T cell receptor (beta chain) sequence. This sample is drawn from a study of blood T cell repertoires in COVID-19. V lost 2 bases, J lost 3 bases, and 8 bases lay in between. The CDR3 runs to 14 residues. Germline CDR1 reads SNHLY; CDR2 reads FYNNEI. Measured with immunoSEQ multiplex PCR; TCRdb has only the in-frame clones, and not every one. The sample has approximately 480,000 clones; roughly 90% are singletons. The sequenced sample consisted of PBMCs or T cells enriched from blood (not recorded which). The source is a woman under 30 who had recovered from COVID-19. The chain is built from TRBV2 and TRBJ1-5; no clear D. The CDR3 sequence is CASSEPGYNQPQHF. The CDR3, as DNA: TGTGCCAGCAGTGAACCGGGGTACAATCAGCCCCAGCATTTT.